This is a list of T cell receptor beta chains from one sample in a study of cytomegalovirus exposure and HLA in healthy donors. TCRdb's copy holds only in-frame clones and misses some; the assay was immunoSEQ multiplex PCR. The sample carries fewer than 70,000 clones, roughly 67% recorded once. Material for sequencing was PBMCs. All receptors derive from a man in his fifties or sixties in good health and CMV-seronegative. The CDR3 runs from the conserved cysteine through the conserved F or W. Fields, in order: V gene, clone size, D gene, J gene, CDR3 protein, CDR3 DNA. D genes are given only for firm matches. Rows give clone size only sometimes, using once, few, many, or a class for an expanded clone.

V gene: TRBV30; clone size: few; D gene: TRBD1; J gene: TRBJ2-1; CDR3 protein: CAWSGGQGRNEQFF; CDR3 DNA: TGTGCCTGGAGTGGGGGACAGGGGAGGAATGAGCAGTTCTTC
V gene: TRBV5-6; clone size: few; D gene: -; J gene: TRBJ2-5; CDR3 protein: CASSLYKTGWETQYF; CDR3 DNA: TGTGCCAGCAGCTTGTACAAAACAGGGTGGGAGACCCAGTACTTC
V gene: TRBV7-3; clone size: -; D gene: TRBD2; J gene: TRBJ2-2; CDR3 protein: CASRFGRAGELFF; CDR3 DNA: TGTGCCAGCCGCTTCGGGAGGGCCGGGGAGCTGTTTTTT
V gene: TRBV4-2; clone size: -; D gene: -; J gene: TRBJ2-7; CDR3 protein: CASSQAQAAYEQYF; CDR3 DNA: TGTGCCAGCAGCCAAGCACAGGCGGCCTACGAGCAGTACTTC
V gene: TRBV5-1; clone size: -; D gene: -; J gene: TRBJ2-5; CDR3 protein: CASSLGTFKEREETQYF; CDR3 DNA: TGCGCCAGCAGCTTGGGTACGTTCAAGGAGAGGGAAGAGACCCAGTACTTC
V gene: TRBV19; clone size: few; D gene: TRBD2; J gene: TRBJ2-1; CDR3 protein: CASRSLKRGRHYNEQFF; CDR3 DNA: TGTGCCAGTAGATCCTTAAAGCGGGGGCGTCACTACAATGAGCAGTTCTTC
V gene: TRBV7-3; clone size: -; D gene: TRBD1; J gene: TRBJ2-2; CDR3 protein: CASSSRQGGTTGELFF; CDR3 DNA: TGTGCCAGCAGCTCTCGACAGGGGGGGACCACCGGGGAGCTGTTTTTT
V gene: TRBV9; clone size: -; D gene: TRBD2; J gene: TRBJ2-1; CDR3 protein: CASSVSGGARSYNEQFF; CDR3 DNA: TGTGCCAGCAGCGTAAGCGGGGGGGCCAGATCCTACAATGAGCAGTTCTTC
V gene: TRBV2; clone size: few; D gene: -; J gene: TRBJ2-5; CDR3 protein: CASSRETQYF; CDR3 DNA: TGTGCCAGCAGCCGAGAGACCCAGTACTTC
V gene: TRBV7-2; clone size: -; D gene: -; J gene: TRBJ1-3; CDR3 protein: CASSHRVSGNTIYF; CDR3 DNA: TGTGCCAGCAGCCACAGGGTCTCTGGAAACACCATATATTTT
V gene: TRBV7-9; clone size: -; D gene: TRBD1; J gene: TRBJ1-1; CDR3 protein: CASSANRGGNTEAFF; CDR3 DNA: TGTGCCAGCAGCGCTAACAGGGGGGGGAACACTGAAGCTTTCTTT
V gene: TRBV7-9; clone size: -; D gene: -; J gene: TRBJ1-2; CDR3 protein: CASSPPQGRNRGYTF; CDR3 DNA: TGTGCCAGCAGCCCCCCTCAGGGGCGTAATCGTGGCTACACCTTC
V gene: TRBV27; clone size: few; D gene: -; J gene: TRBJ2-7; CDR3 protein: CASSLFRDTTYEQYF; CDR3 DNA: TGTGCCAGCAGTTTATTCCGGGACACTACCTACGAGCAGTACTTC
V gene: TRBV6-5; clone size: few; D gene: TRBD2; J gene: TRBJ2-1; CDR3 protein: CASRLAGAYNEQFF; CDR3 DNA: TGTGCCAGCAGATTAGCGGGGGCCTACAATGAGCAGTTCTTC
V gene: TRBV6-5; clone size: -; D gene: -; J gene: TRBJ1-2; CDR3 protein: CASRDGAYGYTF; CDR3 DNA: TGTGCCAGCAGAGACGGAGCCTATGGCTACACCTTC
V gene: TRBV5-1; clone size: -; D gene: TRBD2; J gene: TRBJ2-2; CDR3 protein: CASSSGGTSGNAGELFF; CDR3 DNA: TGCGCCAGCAGCTCCGGGGGGACTAGCGGGAATGCCGGGGAGCTGTTTTTT
V gene: TRBV7-2; clone size: once; D gene: -; J gene: TRBJ2-3; CDR3 protein: CASSFVAPGDTQYF; CDR3 DNA: TGTGCCAGCAGCTTTGTAGCCCCCGGGGATACGCAGTATTTT
V gene: TRBV6-5; clone size: few; D gene: -; J gene: TRBJ1-1; CDR3 protein: CASSPGGWGGDEAFF; CDR3 DNA: TGTGCCAGCAGTCCCGGGGGGTGGGGGGGCGATGAAGCTTTCTTT
V gene: TRBV7-9; clone size: -; D gene: TRBD2; J gene: TRBJ2-1; CDR3 protein: CASSPRTSGGRDEQFF; CDR3 DNA: TGTGCCAGCAGCCCCAGGACTAGCGGGGGTAGGGATGAGCAGTTCTTC
V gene: TRBV13; clone size: once; D gene: -; J gene: TRBJ2-5; CDR3 protein: CASSLPLETQYF; CDR3 DNA: TGTGCCAGCAGCTTACCGTTAGAGACCCAGTACTTC
V gene: TRBV6-1; clone size: -; D gene: -; J gene: TRBJ1-3; CDR3 protein: CASRAARNTIYF; CDR3 DNA: TGTGCCAGCAGAGCCGCCCGGAACACCATATATTTT
V gene: TRBV7-9; clone size: -; D gene: -; J gene: TRBJ1-5; CDR3 protein: CASSLGDSGNQPQHF; CDR3 DNA: TGTGCCAGCAGCTTAGGAGACAGCGGCAATCAGCCCCAGCATTTT
V gene: TRBV2; clone size: -; D gene: -; J gene: TRBJ1-1; CDR3 protein: CASSAQGMNTEAFF; CDR3 DNA: TGTGCCAGCAGTGCGCAGGGAATGAACACTGAAGCTTTCTTT
V gene: TRBV6-1; clone size: -; D gene: -; J gene: TRBJ2-7; CDR3 protein: CASANLGSYEQYF; CDR3 DNA: TGTGCCAGCGCCAACCTAGGATCCTACGAGCAGTACTTC
V gene: TRBV10-2; clone size: -; D gene: -; J gene: TRBJ2-3; CDR3 protein: CAILPQGSTDTQYF; CDR3 DNA: TGCGCCATCCTACCCCAGGGTAGCACAGATACGCAGTATTTT
V gene: TRBV7-6; clone size: -; D gene: -; J gene: TRBJ1-4; CDR3 protein: CASSLGAGLGEKLFF; CDR3 DNA: TGTGCCAGCAGCTTAGGGGCAGGGTTAGGTGAAAAACTGTTTTTT
V gene: TRBV5-4; clone size: -; D gene: -; J gene: TRBJ1-1; CDR3 protein: CASSLGATGPEAFF; CDR3 DNA: TGTGCCAGCAGCTTGGGGGCTACAGGGCCAGAAGCTTTCTTT
V gene: TRBV30; clone size: -; D gene: -; J gene: TRBJ2-7; CDR3 protein: CAWARLSYEQYF; CDR3 DNA: TGTGCCTGGGCCAGGCTCTCCTACGAGCAGTACTTC
V gene: TRBV14; clone size: -; D gene: -; J gene: TRBJ2-7; CDR3 protein: CASSQFDGTYEQYF; CDR3 DNA: TGTGCCAGCAGCCAATTCGACGGGACCTACGAGCAGTACTTC
V gene: TRBV29-1; clone size: -; D gene: -; J gene: TRBJ1-3; CDR3 protein: CSVVASGNTIYF; CDR3 DNA: TGCAGCGTTGTAGCCTCTGGAAACACCATATATTTT
V gene: TRBV27; clone size: -; D gene: TRBD1; J gene: TRBJ2-3; CDR3 protein: CASSSSGQGTDTQYF; CDR3 DNA: TGTGCCAGCAGTTCCTCGGGACAGGGAACAGATACGCAGTATTTT
V gene: TRBV9; clone size: -; D gene: -; J gene: TRBJ2-1; CDR3 protein: CASSVGQGGYNEQFF; CDR3 DNA: TGTGCCAGCAGCGTAGGACAGGGAGGCTACAATGAGCAGTTCTTC
V gene: TRBV6-1; clone size: -; D gene: TRBD1; J gene: TRBJ1-2; CDR3 protein: CASSPWDREHGYTF; CDR3 DNA: TGTGCCAGCAGCCCTTGGGACAGGGAGCACGGCTACACCTTC
V gene: TRBV9; clone size: -; D gene: TRBD2; J gene: TRBJ2-5; CDR3 protein: CASSGGGQETQYF; CDR3 DNA: TGTGCCAGCAGCGGGGGGGGGCAAGAGACCCAGTACTTC
V gene: TRBV4-2; clone size: -; D gene: -; J gene: TRBJ2-5; CDR3 protein: CASSQDLGPETQYF; CDR3 DNA: TGTGCCAGCAGCCAAGACCTGGGGCCAGAGACCCAGTACTTC
V gene: TRBV4-1; clone size: -; D gene: TRBD1; J gene: TRBJ1-2; CDR3 protein: CASSHPGQLFYGYTF; CDR3 DNA: TGCGCCAGCAGCCATCCGGGACAGCTATTCTATGGCTACACCTTC
V gene: TRBV11-2; clone size: -; D gene: TRBD2; J gene: TRBJ2-1; CDR3 protein: CASSFTSGGSGEQFF; CDR3 DNA: TGTGCCAGCAGCTTCACTAGCGGGGGAAGCGGGGAGCAGTTCTTC
V gene: TRBV7-9; clone size: -; D gene: TRBD1; J gene: TRBJ1-4; CDR3 protein: CASSFGGGQANEKLFF; CDR3 DNA: TGTGCCAGCAGCTTTGGAGGGGGACAGGCTAATGAAAAACTGTTTTTT
V gene: TRBV30; clone size: few; D gene: TRBD1; J gene: TRBJ1-1; CDR3 protein: CAWKQGNWDTEAFF; CDR3 DNA: TGTGCCTGGAAACAGGGGAATTGGGACACTGAAGCTTTCTTT
V gene: TRBV6-1; clone size: -; D gene: TRBD1; J gene: TRBJ1-2; CDR3 protein: CASSGGGQGRGYTF; CDR3 DNA: TGTGCCAGCAGCGGAGGGGGACAGGGGCGTGGCTACACCTTC
V gene: TRBV10-3; clone size: -; D gene: -; J gene: TRBJ2-2; CDR3 protein: CAIKAGARTGELFF; CDR3 DNA: TGTGCCATCAAGGCGGGGGCGAGGACCGGGGAGCTGTTTTTT
V gene: TRBV27; clone size: -; D gene: -; J gene: TRBJ1-2; CDR3 protein: CASSLAGLGYGYTF; CDR3 DNA: TGTGCCAGCAGTTTGGCGGGGCTCGGCTATGGCTACACCTTC
V gene: TRBV19; clone size: -; D gene: TRBD1; J gene: TRBJ1-2; CDR3 protein: CASSIGGTGTHGYTF; CDR3 DNA: TGTGCCAGTAGTATAGGTGGGACAGGGACCCATGGCTACACCTTC
V gene: TRBV6-1; clone size: -; D gene: -; J gene: TRBJ1-1; CDR3 protein: CASIRGGTEAFF; CDR3 DNA: TGTGCCAGCATTCGCGGGGGCACTGAAGCTTTCTTT
V gene: TRBV7-3; clone size: once; D gene: -; J gene: TRBJ1-6; CDR3 protein: CASSLHPPTSSYNSPLHF; CDR3 DNA: TGTGCCAGCAGCTTACATCCTCCAACGAGCTCCTATAATTCACCCCTCCACTTT
V gene: TRBV5-1; clone size: few; D gene: TRBD1; J gene: TRBJ1-6; CDR3 protein: CASSGTGVGNSPLHF; CDR3 DNA: TGCGCCAGCAGCGGGACAGGGGTGGGGAATTCACCCCTCCACTTT
V gene: TRBV5-1; clone size: -; D gene: -; J gene: TRBJ2-3; CDR3 protein: CASSLGRDYPGTDTQYF; CDR3 DNA: TGCGCCAGCAGCTTGGGTCGAGACTATCCTGGCACAGATACGCAGTATTTT
V gene: TRBV11-1; clone size: -; D gene: -; J gene: TRBJ2-1; CDR3 protein: CASSFNGGINEQFF; CDR3 DNA: TGTGCCAGCAGCTTTAACGGGGGAATCAATGAGCAGTTCTTC
V gene: TRBV5-1; clone size: -; D gene: -; J gene: TRBJ2-3; CDR3 protein: CASSLAVSTDTQYF; CDR3 DNA: TGCGCCAGCAGCTTGGCGGTGAGCACAGATACGCAGTATTTT
V gene: TRBV25-1; clone size: -; D gene: TRBD1; J gene: TRBJ2-4; CDR3 protein: CASSERGGASKNIQYF; CDR3 DNA: TGTGCCAGCAGTGAAAGAGGGGGCGCTTCCAAAAACATTCAGTACTTC
V gene: TRBV10-3; clone size: few; D gene: -; J gene: TRBJ2-5; CDR3 protein: CAISESAAGSLETQYF; CDR3 DNA: TGTGCCATCAGTGAGTCGGCGGCGGGGAGTCTTGAGACCCAGTACTTC
V gene: TRBV30; clone size: -; D gene: TRBD2; J gene: TRBJ2-1; CDR3 protein: CAWRALARENGEQFF; CDR3 DNA: TGTGCCTGGAGGGCACTAGCGCGGGAGAATGGTGAGCAGTTCTTC
V gene: TRBV6-5; clone size: few; D gene: -; J gene: TRBJ2-3; CDR3 protein: CASSTRGAGTDTQYF; CDR3 DNA: TGTGCCAGCAGTACCCGGGGGGCGGGGACAGATACGCAGTATTTT
V gene: TRBV5-1; clone size: -; D gene: TRBD1; J gene: TRBJ2-7; CDR3 protein: CASSSGTGSYEQYF; CDR3 DNA: TGCGCCAGCTCGTCCGGGACAGGGAGCTACGAGCAGTACTTC